This is a list of T cell receptor beta chains from one sample in a study of CD8 T cells in ankylosing spondylitis. TCRdb re-called the 5' RACE reads through MiXCR, storing one row per CDR3 protein. The table has about 200,000 distinct CDR3 sequences, around 13% seen once; the top ten hold approximately 15%. Sample: blood, either unsorted or a sorted T cell fraction (not recorded which). These receptors were obtained from a male donor with ankylosing spondylitis or in good health (not recorded which). Each CDR3 is given with its conserved first and last residue. Each record gives: D gene, V gene, clone size, J gene, CDR3 protein, CDR3 DNA. D genes are given only for firm matches. Clone size is given for some rows only: seen once, a few or many times, or a class if the clone is expanded.

>-|TRBV12-3/TRBV12-4|few|TRBJ2-3
CASSLIPTGPSGTDTQYF
TGTGCCAGCAGTTTAATACCTACAGGGCCGTCTGGCACAGATACGCAGTATTTT
>-|TRBV27|-|TRBJ2-7
CASSLSRGYYEQYF
TGTGCCAGCAGTTTATCACGGGGCTACTACGAGCAGTACTTC
>TRBD2|TRBV25-1|-|TRBJ2-7
CASSPSGPPYEQYF
TGTGCCAGCAGCCCTAGCGGCCCCCCCTACGAGCAGTACTTC
>-|TRBV7-6|-|TRBJ2-3
CASSPLYIHPGLSTDTQYF
TGTGCCAGCAGCCCCCTTTACATTCACCCGGGGCTTAGCACAGATACGCAGTATTTT
>TRBD2|TRBV4-1|many|TRBJ2-2
CASSQDLRLAGISGELFF
TGCGCCAGCAGCCAAGATCTGAGGCTAGCGGGAATCAGCGGGGAGCTGTTTTTT
>-|TRBV4-1|few|TRBJ1-1
CASSPRMGGRDTEAFF
TGCGCCAGCAGCCCCCGAATGGGGGGACGGGACACTGAAGCTTTCTTT
>TRBD1|TRBV5-1|few|TRBJ2-3
CASSVLTGEDTQYF
TGCGCCAGCAGCGTCCTGACAGGGGAAGATACGCAGTATTTT
>-|TRBV12-5|-|TRBJ2-5
CASGLAPLAPLRETQYF
TGTGCTAGTGGTTTGGCCCCACTAGCTCCACTCAGGGAGACCCAGTACTTC
>-|TRBV12-3/TRBV12-4|-|TRBJ2-1
CASSSRWGEQFF
TGTGCCAGCAGTTCCCGGTGGGGTGAGCAGTTCTTC
>-|TRBV6-6|-|TRBJ2-2
CASSEDTGELFF
TGTGCCAGCAGTGAGGATACCGGGGAGCTGTTTTTT
>-|TRBV30|-|TRBJ2-7
CAWSVTTYEQYF
TGTGCCTGGAGTGTTACGACCTACGAGCAGTACTTC
>-|TRBV6-6|-|TRBJ1-5
CANGDHPNQPQHF
TGTGCCAACGGTGACCATCCTAACCAGCCCCAGCATTTT
>-|TRBV12-3/TRBV12-4|many|TRBJ1-2
CASSFDNNQYYGYTF
TGTGCCAGCAGTTTCGACAACAACCAGTACTATGGCTACACCTTC
>-|TRBV6-1|few|TRBJ1-2
CASSGVLGQFYGYTF
TGTGCCAGCAGTGGGGTTTTAGGACAGTTCTATGGCTACACCTTC
>-|TRBV18|-|TRBJ1-6
CASSSRQNSPLHF
TGTGCCAGCTCATCACGACAAAATTCACCCCTCCACTTT
>-|TRBV19|few|TRBJ1-1
CASSIGQRKDTEAFF
TGTGCCAGTAGTATCGGACAGCGGAAGGACACTGAAGCTTTCTTT
>-|TRBV7-8|few|TRBJ2-1
CASSFPSEIYNEQFF
TGTGCCAGCAGCTTTCCTAGCGAGATCTACAATGAGCAGTTCTTC
>-|TRBV9|few|TRBJ2-7
CASSRGSADEQYF
TGTGCCAGCAGCCGAGGATCGGCGGACGAGCAGTACTTC
>TRBD1|TRBV6-1|-|TRBJ2-7
CASNAPGQDYEQYF
TGTGCCAGCAATGCACCGGGACAGGACTACGAGCAGTACTTC
>-|TRBV3-1|-|TRBJ2-7
CASTQVPGNYEQYF
TGTGCCAGCACCCAAGTTCCAGGAAACTACGAGCAGTACTTC